Presented here are 5 T cell receptor beta chains from one specimen sequenced in a study of control samples from healthy donors and cancer patients. Produced via immunoSEQ multiplex PCR; TCRdb's table is partial and in-frame only. There are around 140,000 clones in the sample; roughly 94% occur only once, and roughly 13% lies in the top ten. The sample was blood. The receptors shown here come from a middle-aged man in good health.

The rearrangement uses TRBV10-3 and TRBJ1-4, with 12 bases matching TRBD1. Germline assignment: CDR1 ENHRY and CDR2 SYGVKD. The V and J ends lost 3 bases and 10 bases, in that order; junction bases with no gene match: 6. This CDR3 has 15 amino acids. CDR3 coding DNA: TGTGCCATCAGTGACTCGGGGACAGGGGGCCGAAAACTGTTTTTT. Translation: CAISDSGTGGRKLFF.

V gene TRBV28 combines with J gene TRBJ2-7; 7 positions match TRBD1. The CDR3 loop spans 16 amino acids. Losses at the gene ends were 5 bases for V and 5 bases for J; bases not matched to a gene: 15. The V gene's germline CDR1 is MDHEN and CDR2 SYDVKM. CDR3 sequence: CASSLPGTAGRNEQYF. The CDR3 DNA sequence: TGTGCCAGCAGTCTTCCCGGGACAGCCGGGCGGAACGAGCAGTACTTC.

The chain joins TRBV3-1 (or the pseudogene TRBV3-2) to TRBJ2-1; 8 bases match TRBD1. The trim removed 0 bases at V and 7 bases at J, leaving 5 bases unmatched. Looked up from germline, CDR1 is LGHDT and CDR2 is YNNKEL (reference sequence). This CDR3 region has 15 residues. The CDR3 DNA follows: TGTGCCAGCAGCCAAGAAGGACAGGGTTGGAATGAGCAGTTCTTC. Amino acids: CASSQEGQGWNEQFF.

CDR3 region: CASSIVGPNSPLHF. Here the CDR3 DNA reads TGTGCCAGTAGTATAGTAGGGCCGAATTCACCCCTCCACTTT. The genes are TRBV19 and TRBJ1-6; the D is unclear. Trimming pared 1 base from V and 7 bases from J, leaving 8 bases between. The CDR3 has 14 residues. From germline, CDR1 is LNHDA and CDR2 SQIVND (reference sequence). Variable domain in full (rest from reference TRBV19 and TRBJ1-6): DGGITQSPKYLFRKEGQNVTLSCEQNLNHDAMYWYRQDPGQGLRLIYYSQIVNDFQKGDIAEGYSVSREKKESFPLTVTSAQKNPTAFYLCASSIVGPNSPLHFGNGTRLTVT.

The chain couples TRBV30 to TRBJ1-3; no firm D call. The V end was cut by 3 bases, the J end by 0 bases, with 6 bases between. The CDR3 has 13 amino acids. Germline loops: CDR1 GTSNPN, CDR2 SVGIG (reference sequence). CDR3 nucleotide sequence: TGTGCCTGGAGCCCCCACTCTGGAAACACCATATATTTT. The encoded protein is CAWSPHSGNTIYF. The whole variable domain, remainder taken from reference TRBV30 and TRBJ1-3, is SQTIHQWPATLVQPVGSPLSLECTVEGTSNPNLYWYRQAAGRGLQLLFYSVGIGQISSEVPQNLSASRPQDRQFILSSKKLLLSDSGFYLCAWSPHSGNTIYFGEGSWLTVV.